This T cell receptor (beta chain) originates from a study of shared T cell receptors in the human thymus (dated by TCRdb to about 2021). In terms of the full investigation: The study investigated the way shared, self-reactive T-cell receptor alpha chains are produced in the human thymus.

The library came from the immunoSEQ multiplex PCR assay. Drawn from immuneACCESS, this table holds only the in-frame rearrangements with V and J called that TCRdb kept. Clones are partly lost; checked studies trace under half to an unresolved V gene and leave the rest unexplained. For this sample there are under 850,000 clones; roughly 90% appear just once. 0.0095% to 0.013% of the sample belongs to the ten largest clones. Worth noting for this clone: This clone's antigen is unknown. Per-base qualities were not stored, and no clone one base away is much larger.

The CDR3, cysteine through phenylalanine, is 16 amino acids long. Only the CDR3 region is kept as DNA, spanning 48 bases read in frame from base 1. The junction shows trimming of 0 bases on V and 0 bases on J, plus 8 bases between the germline ends. CDR1 and CDR2 were assigned from the germline V gene as SGHNT and YENEEA. This same sample was also part of a study on human thymus T cells. The second study also describes: The donors were immunologically healthy infants in Finland who had open corrective cardiac surgery for congenital heart defects. The thymus tissue came from surgical resects taken out during corrective cardiac surgery. V and J gene segment usage appeared biased in both thymic and peripheral blood repertoires. The related research found that thymic TCR repertoires overlapped highly between unrelated individuals. The study used seven to nine infant thymus samples plus four related peripheral blood samples to characterize TCR alpha and beta repertoires. The cohort included six male and two female infants, with donor ages spanning 7 to 244 days. Thymocytes were mechanically released from the tissue and were stored as pellets of roughly 9.5-34 million cells at -70 degrees C. Genomic DNA was extracted from frozen cell pellets with a QIAsymphony instrument. TCRB and TCRAD loci were amplified from a standardized quantity of quality-controlled genomic DNA using the immunoSEQ multiplex PCR assay. The amplicons spanned the V(D)J region and were long enough to cover the CDR3 and allow V and J genes to be identified. Through the commercial immunoSEQ service, the amplicons were sequenced on an Illumina platform. Corrections for primer bias and sequencing errors followed previously described methods, while TCRAD and TCRB definitions were based on the IMGT database. Repertoires were analysed with immunoSEQ Analyzer 3.0 and VDJTools, covering basic statistics, V/J segment usage, diversity estimates, rarefaction and pairwise overlap. Diversity was estimated using the Chao1, ChaoE, Efron-Thisted, Shannon and inverse Simpson indices, and was also estimated on datasets down-sampled to the size of the smallest sample. Repertoire overlap was assessed by strict matching of CDR3 nucleotide sequence, V gene and J gene, and clustering was done by Jaccard-based multidimensional scaling. On average, thymus samples yielded around 800,000 unique TCRB clonotypes, whereas blood samples yielded around 88,000.

The chain couples TRBV11-3 to TRBJ2-2, with a tentative D gene TRBD2 over 6 matching bases. The receptor was derived from a boy less than two years old with a congenital heart defect. Donor details come from another sample of the same person, matched by shared clones. Source material: thymocytes. The nucleotide sequence reads TGTGCCAGCAGCTTAGAGGCTAGCGCGAACACCGGGGAGCTGTTTTTT. Translation gives CASSLEASANTGELFF.